Below, one T cell receptor gamma chain is given with its context. TCRdb re-called clones from the RT-PCR reads using CATT. The table shows 1,500 to 2,000 gamma-chain clones, with under 3.5% occurring only once. These data are taken from a study of gamma-delta T cells after stem cell transplantation. The length of the CDR3 is 18 residues. CDR1 GITISATS and CDR2 ISYDGTV come from the germline V gene (reference sequence). The V gene end was trimmed by 2 bases and the J gene end by 12 bases; junction bases not matched to a gene: 16. The sample comprised gamma-delta T cells. The chain couples TRGV9 to TRGJP. The source of this sequence is a human donor. It is not recorded whose cells these are; they may come from a transplant donor. The CDR3 DNA sequence: TGTGCCTTGTGGGAGGCCCCAGGAGGAGTTGAGGGCAAAAAAATCAAGGTATTT. Translated: CALWEAPGGVEGKKIKVF.